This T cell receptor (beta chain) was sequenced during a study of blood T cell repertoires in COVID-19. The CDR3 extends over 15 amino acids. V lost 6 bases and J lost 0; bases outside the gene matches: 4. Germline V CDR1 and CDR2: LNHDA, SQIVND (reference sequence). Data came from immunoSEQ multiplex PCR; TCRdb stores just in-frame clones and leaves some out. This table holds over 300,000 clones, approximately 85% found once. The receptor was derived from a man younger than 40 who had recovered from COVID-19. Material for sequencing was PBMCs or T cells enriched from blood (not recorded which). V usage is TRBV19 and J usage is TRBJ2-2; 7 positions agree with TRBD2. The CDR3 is CASRPSGTNTGELFF. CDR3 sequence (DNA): TGTGCCAGTAGACCTAGCGGAACGAACACCGGGGAGCTGTTTTTT.